The 5 T cell receptor beta chains in this list originate from one sample, sequenced in a study of T-cell reconstitution after alpha-beta-depleted transplantation in children. Preparation of the TCRbeta library was carried out with unique molecular identifiers. TCRdb called the PCR reads again in MiXCR, with one record for every CDR3 protein. This sample has 200,000 or so distinct CDR3 sequences, with roughly 8.1% found just once. The material sequenced was PBMCs, mostly from graft donor cells, taken 360 days after TCRalphabeta/CD19-depleted stem cell transplant. These receptors came from a male patient aged 2 to 9 who had a stem cell transplant for acute myeloid leukemia, so the T cells may come from the graft donor.

This chain uses TRBV12-3 or TRBV12-4 with TRBJ2-2; 13 nucleotides match TRBD2. The CDR3 runs 17 residues. The junction had 6 bases not matched to a gene; V was cut back by 8 bases and J by 0 bases. Here the CDR3 reads CASRRTSGGSNTGELFF. In DNA, the CDR3 is TGTGCCAGCCGCCGGACTAGCGGGGGATCGAACACCGGGGAGCTGTTTTTT.

This chain uses TRBV20-1 with TRBJ2-7; D is possibly TRBD2 (5 bases). Germline lookup yields CDR1 DFQATT and CDR2 SNEGSKA (reference sequence). V lost 5 bases and J lost 3, with 17 bases in between. There are 14 residues in the CDR3. CDR3 coding DNA: TGCAGTGCTCAATCGCCGGGGAATAGCTACGAGCAGTACTTC. Its protein product is CSAQSPGNSYEQYF.

Only a few counts were recorded for this clonotype. The CDR3 DNA reads as TGCGCCAGCAGCCAAGATGAAGGGTTAAGACAGACCATTCAGTACTTC. It yields the protein CASSQDEGLRQTIQYF. The genes are TRBV4-3 and TRBJ2-4; a possible D gene is TRBD1 (5 bases). Germline V gene lookup returns CDR1 LGHNA and CDR2 YSLEER. CDR3 length: 16 amino acids. Trimming stripped 0 bases from V and 9 bases from J, with 18 bases between.

This clonotype appeared a few times. The genes are TRBV14 and TRBJ2-1, with TRBD2 matching over 9 bases. The CDR3 contains 15 residues. The junction had 7 bases not matched to a gene; V was cut back by 1 base and J by 9 bases. CDR1 and CDR2 (germline): SGHDN, FVKESK. Here the CDR3 DNA reads TGTGCCAGCAGCCAAGGGGTTAGCGGGAGCGGTGAGCAGTTCTTC. It codes for CASSQGVSGSGEQFF. Combining the CDR3 with reference TRBV14 and TRBJ2-1 gives the whole variable domain EAGVTQFPSHSVIEKGQTVTLRCDPISGHDNLYWYRRVMGKEIKFLLHFVKESKQDESGMPNNRFLAERTGGTYSTLKVQPAELEDSGVYFCASSQGVSGSGEQFFGPGTRLTVL.

In this sample, this clonotype turned up a few times. This sequence joins TRBV12-3 or TRBV12-4 and TRBJ1-2; 10 bases agree with TRBD1. This CDR3 spans 18 amino acids. V was clipped by 3 bases and J by 6 bases; unmatched bases: 16. The CDR3, as DNA: TGTGCCAGCAGTTTTGATGTCGCCCTCGGGGACAGGGGAAATGGCTACACCTTC. It yields the protein CASSFDVALGDRGNGYTF.